A selection of T cell receptor beta chains follows, all from one sample in a study of post-analysis software for immune sequencing data. Using its own MiXCR run on the PCR reads, TCRdb lists one record per CDR3 protein. The sample has approximately 730,000 distinct CDR3 sequences; roughly 27% are singletons. The specimen was blood. Receptor source: a girl aged 5-17 years with multiple sclerosis. Both conserved end residues are part of each CDR3. D genes are given only for firm matches. Only some rows state a clone size, as once, few, many or a class for expanded clones.

TRBV3-1	.	TRBJ2-3	TRBD2	TGTGCCAGCAGTTCCGGACTAGCGGGGGGGCCCGAGTATTTT	CASSSGLAGGPEYF
TRBV20-1	many	TRBJ1-5	TRBD1	TGCAGTGCTAGAAGGACAGGGGGAGGCAATCAGCCCCAGCATTTT	CSARRTGGGNQPQHF
TRBV6-6	few	TRBJ1-2	.	TGTGCCGCAGCTCTCTACACCTTC	CAAALYTF
TRBV4-1	.	TRBJ1-1	TRBD1	TGCGCCAGCAGCAGAGAGGTTATGGGACAGGGGAAGACTTTCTTT	CASSREVMGQGKTFF
TRBV6-5	few	TRBJ1-1	.	TGTGCCAGCAGTCAAAGACAGGTTGGGACTGAAGCTTTCTTT	CASSQRQVGTEAFF
TRBV20-1	few	TRBJ1-2	.	TGCAGTGCTAGGCCCCGACAGCCCGGCTACACCTTC	CSARPRQPGYTF
TRBV7-2	few	TRBJ2-3	TRBD2	TGTGCCAGCAGCGCCCGACTAGCGGGGGGCGGAGATACGCAGTATTTT	CASSARLAGGGDTQYF
TRBV28	many	TRBJ2-5	TRBD2	TGTGCCAGCACCGTAGCGGGAGTACGCCAAGAGACCCAGTACTTC	CASTVAGVRQETQYF
TRBV5-1	.	TRBJ2-5	.	TGCGCCAGCAGCTTGGAGGCGTCCTCGATACAAGAGACCCAGTACTTC	CASSLEASSIQETQYF
TRBV5-1	few	TRBJ2-2	.	TGCGCCAGCAGCTTGGGACCCACGTCCGGGGAGCTGTTTTTT	CASSLGPTSGELFF
TRBV29-1	few	TRBJ2-1	.	TGCAGCGTGCCAAGAGACTCCGGGAATGAGCAGTTCTTC	CSVPRDSGNEQFF
TRBV5-1	.	TRBJ2-7	TRBD1	TGCGCCAGCCAGCTTATGGGACAGGGGGGCAATGAGCAGTACTTC	CASQLMGQGGNEQYF
TRBV20-1	.	TRBJ2-2	TRBD2	TGCAGTGCCCCGGGCGGGGGGAACACCGGGGAGCTGTTTTTT	CSAPGGGNTGELFF
TRBV3-1	few	TRBJ1-5	.	TGTGCCAGCAGCCAAGGCCAATATAGCAATCAGCCCCAGCATTTT	CASSQGQYSNQPQHF
TRBV6-2/TRBV6-3	.	TRBJ2-4	.	TGTGCCAGCGGACCACGGGGAGTAGCCAAAAACATTCAGTACTTC	CASGPRGVAKNIQYF
TRBV7-9	few	TRBJ2-1	TRBD1	TGTGCCAGCAGCCCCCCCGGGACAGGGGCTACATACAATGAGCAGTTCTTC	CASSPPGTGATYNEQFF
TRBV7-2	.	TRBJ1-1	.	TGTGCCAGCAGCTTAGTGGCCACTGAAGCTTTCTTT	CASSLVATEAFF
TRBV5-1	few	TRBJ2-1	TRBD1	TGCGCCAGCAGCTTGGCCCTCGGACAGGGGGCCTACAATGAGCAGTTCTTC	CASSLALGQGAYNEQFF
TRBV7-2	few	TRBJ2-7	.	TGTGCCAGCAGCTTAGCGGTTCAGCAGTACTTC	CASSLAVQQYF
TRBV6-5	few	TRBJ1-2	.	TGTGCCAGCAGTTACTCGTTTGGGACAAACTATGGCTACACCTTC	CASSYSFGTNYGYTF
TRBV20-1	few	TRBJ2-7	TRBD1	TGCAGTGCTAGAGGACAGGGGGAGGGCGAGCAGTACTTC	CSARGQGEGEQYF
TRBV5-1	many	TRBJ2-7	TRBD2	TGCGCCAGCAGCTTGGCGACTAGCGGGAGTCCAAGGTCCTACGAGCAGTACTTC	CASSLATSGSPRSYEQYF
TRBV5-1	few	TRBJ2-1	TRBD2	TGCGCCAGCAGCCCGGGACGGCGACTAGCGGGACTCCCCTACAATGAGCAGTTCTTC	CASSPGRRLAGLPYNEQFF
TRBV10-3	.	TRBJ2-1	.	TGTGCCATCCGGGGGTACAATGAGCAGTTCTTC	CAIRGYNEQFF
TRBV6-5	.	TRBJ2-1	.	TGTGCCAGCAGCCGAGATTTAGCGAGAGACAATGAGCAGTTCTTC	CASSRDLARDNEQFF
TRBV7-2	.	TRBJ2-7	.	TGTGCCAGCAGTTTCGAACCGACCTACGAGCAGTACTTC	CASSFEPTYEQYF
TRBV5-6	.	TRBJ2-1	.	TGTGCCAGCAGCTTGGGGCCCACGGCGGGGCAGTTCTTC	CASSLGPTAGQFF
TRBV7-2	few	TRBJ2-7	.	TGTGCCAGCAGCCGTACGGGGGTAGATTTAACCTACGAGCAGTACTTC	CASSRTGVDLTYEQYF
TRBV3-1	few	TRBJ2-7	TRBD2	TGTGCCAGCAGCCAAGGGGGGACTAGAAACGAGCAGTACTTC	CASSQGGTRNEQYF
TRBV6-1	.	TRBJ2-3	.	TGTGCCAGCAGTGAATCGACGAACCAGGGCACAGATACGCAGTATTTT	CASSESTNQGTDTQYF
TRBV28	.	TRBJ2-7	.	TGTGCCAGCAGTTTTCAGCAGAGCTCCTACGAGCAGTACTTC	CASSFQQSSYEQYF
TRBV3-1	few	TRBJ2-3	.	TGTGCCAGCAGCCAAGTGGGGGCTATGACAGATACGCAGTATTTT	CASSQVGAMTDTQYF
TRBV29-1	.	TRBJ1-2	TRBD1	TGCAGCGCTGTGGGACAGCTCAAAGATAACTATGGCTACACCTTC	CSAVGQLKDNYGYTF
TRBV20-1	.	TRBJ2-3	TRBD2	TGCAGTGCTGGACTAGCGGGAGTAACAGATACGCAGTATTTT	CSAGLAGVTDTQYF
TRBV11-2	.	TRBJ2-1	.	TGTGCCAGCAGCTTTGCCGGTTTTGAGCAGTTCTTC	CASSFAGFEQFF
TRBV25-1	.	TRBJ2-7	.	TGTGCCAGCACCCCGTCCGGGACTGAGAACGAGCAGTACTTC	CASTPSGTENEQYF
TRBV7-8	.	TRBJ2-1	.	TGTGCCAGCAGCCAACCGTCACTAGTTCGGTTCTACAATGAGCAGTTCTTC	CASSQPSLVRFYNEQFF
TRBV4-3	.	TRBJ1-6	.	TGCGCCAGCAGCCATGCCCAGGGGAGCTCCTATAATTCACCCCTCCACTTT	CASSHAQGSSYNSPLHF
TRBV20-1	few	TRBJ2-5	.	TGCAGTGCTAGACGTCAGGGGCAGCAGTACTTC	CSARRQGQQYF
TRBV20-1	once	TRBJ2-3	.	TGCAGTGCTAGAGTCCGGGCTAGGACCAGCACAGATACGCAGTATTTT	CSARVRARTSTDTQYF
TRBV5-4	.	TRBJ2-5	.	TGTGCCAGCAGCTCCAACAGAGAGACCCAGTACTTC	CASSSNRETQYF
TRBV20-1	few	TRBJ2-3	TRBD2	TGCAGTGCCCTACTAGCGGGAGTGGGTACAGATACGCAGTATTTT	CSALLAGVGTDTQYF
TRBV5-6	few	TRBJ1-2	.	TGTGCCAGCAGCGGAAGCAGGGTCCTTGGATATGGCTACACCTTC	CASSGSRVLGYGYTF
TRBV7-6	.	TRBJ2-1	TRBD2	TGTGTCAGCAGCCCGCGGACTAGCGGGAGTGGATCCTACAATGAGCAGTTCTTC	CVSSPRTSGSGSYNEQFF
TRBV27	.	TRBJ2-3	TRBD1	TGTGCCAGCAGTTCGACAGGGATAAGAGGGCAGTATTTT	CASSSTGIRGQYF
TRBV9	.	TRBJ2-7	.	TGTGCCAGCAGCCACCCGTACAGGGAAACCGACTCCTACGAGCAGTACTTC	CASSHPYRETDSYEQYF
TRBV18	.	TRBJ2-7	.	TGTGCCAGCTCACCAAGTTCTACCGCCCGTCGTTACAATGAGCAGTACTTC	CASSPSSTARRYNEQYF
TRBV5-1	.	TRBJ1-2	.	TGCGCCAGCAGCATAGGGACATCCGGACCTGGCTACACCTTC	CASSIGTSGPGYTF